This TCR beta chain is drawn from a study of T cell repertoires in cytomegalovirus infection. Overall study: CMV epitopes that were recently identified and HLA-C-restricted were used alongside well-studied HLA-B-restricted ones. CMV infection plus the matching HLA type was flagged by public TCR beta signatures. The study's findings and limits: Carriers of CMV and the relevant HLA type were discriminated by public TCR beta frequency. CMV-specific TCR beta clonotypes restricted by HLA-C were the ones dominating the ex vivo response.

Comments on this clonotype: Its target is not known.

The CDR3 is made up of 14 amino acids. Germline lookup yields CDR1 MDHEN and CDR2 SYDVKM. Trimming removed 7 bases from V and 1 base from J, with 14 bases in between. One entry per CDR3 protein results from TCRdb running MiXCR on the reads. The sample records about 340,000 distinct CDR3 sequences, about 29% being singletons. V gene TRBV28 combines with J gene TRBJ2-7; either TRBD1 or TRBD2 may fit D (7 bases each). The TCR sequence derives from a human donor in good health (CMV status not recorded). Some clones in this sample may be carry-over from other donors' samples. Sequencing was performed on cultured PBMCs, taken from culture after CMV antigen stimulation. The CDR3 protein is CASNGRGGSYEQYF. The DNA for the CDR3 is TGTGCCAGCAACGGCAGGGGGGGGTCCTACGAGCAGTACTTC.